Listed here are 19 T cell receptor beta chains from one sample, sequenced in a study of PD-1 blockade in classical Hodgkin lymphoma. Assay: immunoSEQ multiplex PCR; the TCRdb copy retains only in-frame clones and omits some. This sample yields 37,000 or so clones, of which 88% are seen a single time; 7.7% belongs to the top ten. In every patient, relapse followed autologous stem cell transplantation, while exposure to brentuximab vedotin differed. The sequencing here drew on peripheral blood mononuclear cells (PBMCs), taken before the second cycle of nivolumab. The receptors were sampled from a human donor with classical Hodgkin lymphoma.

The rearrangement uses TRBV10-3 and TRBJ1-1, with D tentatively TRBD1 (5 bases). The V end was cut by 0 bases, the J end by 2 bases, with 13 bases between. The CDR3 extends over 16 amino acids. CDR1 ENHRY and CDR2 SYGVKD come from the germline V gene. The CDR3 DNA reads TGTGCCATCAGTGAGTCCCAGGGAGGTCCCAACACTGAAGCTTTCTTT. This codes for CAISESQGGPNTEAFF.

The rearrangement uses TRBV4-1 and TRBJ1-3; the D is unclear. The germline V gene encodes CDR1 MGHRA and CDR2 YSYEKL. There are 17 residues in the CDR3. The V end lost 4 bases, the J end lost 0 bases, and 16 bases lay between the germline ends. The CDR3 region is CASSRAGLVFSGNTIYF. CDR3 nucleotide sequence: TGCGCCAGCAGCCGGGCAGGATTAGTCTTCTCTGGAAACACCATATATTTT.

This chain links TRBV15 with TRBJ1-3, with D perhaps TRBD1 (5 bases). Between the trimmed V and J ends, which lost 0 bases and 0 bases, there was a span of 21 bases. The germline V gene has CDR1 LNHNV and CDR2 YYDKDF (reference sequence). The CDR3 is 20 residues long. The CDR3 spells CATSRDPASGAARSGNTIYF. In nucleotides, the CDR3 is TGTGCCACCAGCAGAGATCCTGCCAGTGGGGCAGCCCGCTCTGGAAACACCATATATTTT.

The V call is TRBV29-1, the J call TRBJ2-7; 7 bases fit TRBD2. V dropped 4 bases and J dropped 1; count of bases not matched to a gene: 16. The germline V gene has CDR1 SQVTM and CDR2 ANQGSEA. The CDR3 runs 17 residues. DNA for the CDR3: TGCAGCGTTGGAGGGGTCGGCCCAGCGGGGAGTTCCTACGAGCAGTACTTC. As protein: CSVGGVGPAGSSYEQYF.

This clone showed up just a few times. V is TRBV19 and J is TRBJ2-5; D may be TRBD2 (8 bases). Trimming shortened V by 2 bases and J by 0 bases, and 22 bases separated the two germline ends. The CDR3 contains 19 residues. Germline CDR1 reads LNHDA; CDR2 reads SQIVND (reference sequence). CDR3 sequence reads: CASSIRGLRTSRNQETQYF. The DNA of the CDR3 is TGTGCCAGTAGTATAAGGGGGCTACGGACTAGCAGGAACCAAGAGACCCAGTACTTC.

The J gene is TRBJ2-7, the V gene TRBV27; TRBD1 is a possible D gene (7 bases). The V gene lost 2 bases and the J gene lost 5 bases, with 19 bases spanning the gap. Germline V gene data show CDR1 as MNHEY and CDR2 as SMNVEV (reference sequence). This CDR3 comprises 16 residues. For the CDR3, the DNA is TGTGCCAGCAGTTTAAGGGGGCTCGGAGGGCTGGACGAGCAGTACTTC. It translates to CASSLRGLGGLDEQYF.

The chain links TRBV19 to TRBJ1-5; D gene ambiguous. This CDR3 is 9 amino acids long. V lost 10 bases, J lost 9 bases, and 7 bases lay in between. Germline loops: CDR1 LNHDA, CDR2 SQIVND (reference sequence). CDR3 DNA sequence: TGTGCCACTGCGAGGCCCCAGCATTTT. It yields the protein CATARPQHF.

The chain links TRBV13 to TRBJ2-1, with unresolved D. The CDR3 is 11 amino acids. Germline CDR1 reads PRHDT; CDR2 reads FYEKMQ (reference sequence). V was trimmed by 2 bases and J by 9 bases, leaving 5 bases between them. CDR3 nucleotides: TGTGCCAGCAGCTTAATTAGTGAGCAGTTCTTC. It yields the protein CASSLISEQFF.

The V gene is TRBV7-3, the J gene TRBJ2-2; 7 bases match TRBD1. The V gene end was trimmed by 6 bases and the J gene end by 0 bases; junction bases not matched to a gene: 4. Germline loops: CDR1 SGHTA, CDR2 FQGTGA. CDR3 length: 15 amino acids. DNA of the CDR3: TGTGCCAGCAGTTCTCAGGGGGCGAACACCGGGGAGCTGTTTTTT. Residues: CASSSQGANTGELFF.

The V gene is TRBV10-2, the J gene TRBJ2-1, with D possibly matching TRBD2 (6 bases). CDR3 length equals 11 residues. V lost 7 bases and J 6 bases, leaving 7 bases between the germline ends. Germline V CDR1 and CDR2: WSHSY, SAAADI. The CDR3 DNA reads TGCGCCAGCACCGGGGGCAATGAGCAGTTCTTC. Its translation: CASTGGNEQFF.

The V call is TRBV30, the J call TRBJ2-5, with TRBD2 matching 12 bases. The V and J ends lost 4 bases and 4 bases, in that order; junction bases with no gene match: 4. Germline loops: CDR1 GTSNPN, CDR2 SVGIG (reference sequence). The CDR3 sequence is 14 residues long. The CDR3 DNA sequence: TGTGCCTGGACCAGACTAGCGGGAGTAGAGACCCAGTACTTC. The encoded protein is CAWTRLAGVETQYF.

The chain links TRBV11-2 to TRBJ1-1, with D possibly matching TRBD1 (6 bases). This CDR3 region has 15 residues. The germline CDR1 and CDR2 sequences are SGHAT and FQNNGV. Between the trimmed V and J ends, which lost 0 bases and 1 base, there was a span of 9 bases. The CDR3 DNA sequence: TGTGCCAGCAGCTTAGACAGGGGTAAGAACACTGAAGCTTTCTTT. Translated, it gives CASSLDRGKNTEAFF.

The V call is TRBV6-5, the J call TRBJ2-5; 9 nucleotides match TRBD1. The end of the DNA fits TRBJ2-7 better, so the J call may be wrong. Germline V gene sequence: CDR1 MNHEY, CDR2 SVGAGI. The CDR3 runs 13 residues. The CDR3 sequence: CASTGQGKYEQYF. For the CDR3, the DNA is TGTGCCAGCACAGGACAGGGGAAATACGAGCAGTACTTC.

The V call is TRBV28, the J call TRBJ1-2; D ambiguous. Germline assignment: CDR1 MDHEN and CDR2 SYDVKM. This CDR3 is 13 amino acids long. With 3 bases removed from V and 2 bases from J, the gap between germline ends came to 7 bases. CDR3 nucleotides: TGTGCCAGCAGTTTGTCAGCAAACTATGGCTACACCTTC. The encoded protein is CASSLSANYGYTF.

The chain is built from TRBV5-1 and TRBJ1-2; the match to TRBD1 covers 10 bases. Trimming cost V 4 bases and J 4 bases; bases outside gene matches: 4. The CDR3 consists of 14 residues. Germline V gene lookup returns CDR1 SGHRS and CDR2 YFSETQ. CDR3 sequence reads: CASSPGQGGYGYTF. The CDR3 bases are TGCGCCAGCAGCCCTGGACAGGGGGGCTATGGCTACACCTTC.

This clone was seen a single time. The genes are TRBV4-1 and TRBJ1-4; no reliable D call. V was trimmed by 2 bases and J by 15 bases, leaving 16 bases between them. The CDR3 is made up of 13 amino acids. Germline-derived CDR1 and CDR2 are MGHRA and YSYEKL. CDR3 DNA: TGCGCCAGCAGCCAATTGGTGCGGGAGAGGGTGTTTTTT. This translates into CASSQLVRERVFF.

This sequence joins TRBV5-1 and TRBJ2-7; 11 nucleotides align to TRBD2. Trimming took 4 bases from V and 0 from J; bases not matched to a gene: 9. Germline V gene sequence: CDR1 SGHRS, CDR2 YFSETQ. The CDR3 spans 17 residues. CDR3 coding DNA: TGCGCCAGCAGCATCGGACTAGCGGGTAGTAGCTCCTACGAGCAGTACTTC. Protein sequence: CASSIGLAGSSSYEQYF.

This clone was detected only a few times. The chain links TRBV28 to TRBJ2-1; D possibly corresponds to TRBD2 (6 bases). The length of the CDR3 is 15 residues. The germline CDR1 and CDR2 sequences are MDHEN and SYDVKM. The V and J ends lost 7 bases and 10 bases respectively, with 23 bases between them. The CDR3 DNA reads TGTGCCAGCACCCGTGTAGGCGGGACCAATAAGGAGCAGTTCTTC. Its protein is CASTRVGGTNKEQFF.

In DNA form, the CDR3 reads TGTGCCAGCAGCTTTATTCGGGGGGGCACTGAAGCTTTCTTT. This translates into CASSFIRGGTEAFF. The chain uses TRBV11-2 and TRBJ1-1, with D perhaps TRBD1 (5 bases). V was trimmed by 3 bases and J by 4 bases, leaving 12 bases between them. Germline CDR1 SGHAT, CDR2 FQNNGV. The CDR3 runs 14 residues.